The 18 T cell receptor beta chains below come from one sample, sequenced in a study of blood T cells in healthy people across ages. Combining a sample-barcoded 5' primer with a J-beta primer mix, a second PCR ran for about 7 to 11 cycles. TCRdb redid the calling of the 5' RACE reads with MiXCR, one entry per CDR3 protein. The top ten hold 11% of the sample, which has about 1.6 million distinct CDR3 sequences, around 36% seen once. Sample: blood. The receptors originated from a woman between 25 and 40 years old in good health.

This clonotype has more than one count but fewer than ten. The V and J genes are TRBV7-9 and TRBJ1-2; D ambiguous. V was clipped by 4 bases and J by 2 bases, with 5 bases between them. This CDR3 has 12 amino acids. Germline assignment: CDR1 SEHNR and CDR2 FQNEAQ (reference sequence). CDR3 DNA sequence: TGTGCCAGCAGCTACGAGAACTATGGCTACACCTTC. Amino acids: CASSYENYGYTF.

This clonotype showed up just a few times. This chain joins TRBV5-1 and TRBJ2-4, with 7 bases identical to TRBD1. The CDR3 loop spans 14 amino acids. The J segment lost 5 bases and the V segment lost 7 bases, leaving 9 bases of the junction unmatched. Germline loops: CDR1 SGHRS, CDR2 YFSETQ. DNA of the CDR3: TGCGCCAGCCCTGCCGGGACAGAGGAAAACATTCAGTACTTC. Translating it yields CASPAGTEENIQYF.

This clonotype came up many times. The rearrangement uses TRBV29-1 and TRBJ2-4; the D call may be TRBD1 or TRBD2 (6 bases each). V was trimmed by 3 bases and J by 7 bases, leaving 10 bases between them. The germline V gene has CDR1 SQVTM and CDR2 ANQGSEA. This CDR3 spans 12 amino acids. CDR3: CSVDLGGNIQYF. The DNA for the CDR3 is TGCAGCGTTGATTTAGGGGGGAACATTCAGTACTTC. Filled out from reference TRBV29-1 and TRBJ2-4, the complete variable domain reads SAVISQKPSRDICQRGTSLTIQCQVDSQVTMMFWYRQQPGQSLTLIATANQGSEATYESGFVIDKFPISRPNLTFSTLTVSNMSPEDSSIYLCSVDLGGNIQYFGAGTRLSVL.

In this sample, this clonotype turned up a few times. The rearrangement joins TRBV25-1 to TRBJ2-1, with 8 positions matching TRBD1. J gave up 1 base and V 4 bases, and 6 bases lay outside the gene matches. This CDR3 is built from 16 residues. Germline loops: CDR1 MGHDK, CDR2 SYGVNS. CDR3 sequence reads: CASSVDRARSYNEQFF. CDR3 DNA sequence: TGTGCCAGCAGTGTGGACAGGGCCCGATCCTACAATGAGCAGTTCTTC.

This clonotype was counted a few times. A much larger clone sits a single nucleotide away, making a read error possible. The rearrangement uses TRBV5-6 and TRBJ2-5; D may be TRBD2 (5 bases). V lost 4 bases, J lost 3 bases, and 16 bases lay in between. The CDR3 is 15 amino acids. Germline CDR1 SGHDT, CDR2 YYEEEE. The CDR3 DNA follows: TGTGCCAGCAGCCCGCCCCTCAGTAGCGAAGAGACCCAGTACTTC. Protein: CASSPPLSSEETQYF.

The table lists this clonotype with many counts. The gene calls are TRBV10-3 and TRBJ2-5; tentatively, D is TRBD1 (5 bases). From germline, CDR1 is ENHRY and CDR2 SYGVKD. The CDR3 spans 15 residues. The germline V and J ends were trimmed by 8 bases and 1 base, with 17 bases remaining between them. The CDR3 region is CAIRVGDSSQETQYF. In nucleotides, the CDR3 is TGTGCCATCCGAGTGGGTGACAGCTCCCAAGAGACCCAGTACTTC.

V is TRBV5-6 and J is TRBJ2-3; no clear D gene. Trimming took off 3 bases at V and 5 bases at J, with 13 bases between the two ends. This CDR3 region has 14 residues. CDR1 is SGHDT, CDR2 YYEEEE, per germline. The CDR3 nucleotides are TGTGCCAGCAGCTCATCGAGTACCGGAGATACGCAGTATTTT. It codes for CASSSSSTGDTQYF. Looking up the rest from reference TRBV5-6 and TRBJ2-3 gives the full variable domain: DAGVTQSPTHLIKTRGQQVTLRCSPKSGHDTVSWYQQALGQGPQFIFQYYEEEERQRGNFPDRFSGHQFPNYSSELNVNALLLGDSALYLCASSSSSTGDTQYFGPGTRLTVL.

The chain has TRBV28 and TRBJ1-1, with D tentatively TRBD1 (5 bases). The V and J ends lost 5 bases and 5 bases respectively, with 12 bases between them. This CDR3 region has 13 residues. CDR1 and CDR2 (germline): MDHEN, SYDVKM. CDR3 sequence: CASSQGSSTEAFF. The CDR3 nucleotides read TGTGCCAGCAGTCAGGGTTCCTCAACTGAAGCTTTCTTT. Full variable domain (missing parts from reference TRBV28 and TRBJ1-1): DVKVTQSSRYLVKRTGEKVFLECVQDMDHENMFWYRQDPGLGLRLIYFSYDVKMKEKGDIPEGYSVSREKKERFSLILESASTNQTSMYLCASSQGSSTEAFFGQGTRLTVV.

This clonotype showed up just a few times. The V gene is TRBV7-9, the J gene TRBJ2-1, with D unclear. The CDR3 consists of 15 residues. V was cut by 1 base and J by 9 bases, with 16 bases left in between. Germline lookup yields CDR1 SEHNR and CDR2 FQNEAQ (reference sequence). CDR3 loop: CASSLGARRLSEQFF. DNA of the CDR3: TGTGCCAGCAGCTTAGGAGCCCGCCGGTTGAGTGAGCAGTTCTTC.

The CDR3 nucleotides are TGTGCCAGCAGTTACGGGGAGTGTCGGACGCAGTATTTT. Its translation is CASSYGECRTQYF. The J gene is TRBJ2-3, the V gene TRBV6-5; TRBD2 is a possible D gene (5 bases). CDR3 size: 13 residues. Between the trimmed V and J ends, which lost 2 bases and 9 bases, there was a span of 12 bases. Looked up from germline, CDR1 is MNHEY and CDR2 is SVGAGI.

This clonotype has a handful of counts. This rearrangement joins TRBV13 to TRBJ1-2; a possible D gene is TRBD1 (6 bases). The CDR3 runs to 12 residues. The V end lost 7 bases, the J end lost 6 bases, and 12 bases lay between the germline ends. Germline V gives CDR1 PRHDT, CDR2 FYEKMQ (reference sequence). CDR3 nucleotides: TGTGCCAGCAACCGGGACAAAAATGGCTACACCTTC. It is translated as CASNRDKNGYTF.

This chain links TRBV20-1 with TRBJ2-5, with 7 nucleotides matching TRBD2. J was trimmed by 3 bases and V by 0 bases; bases with no gene match: 4. CDR3 length: 14 amino acids. Germline loops: CDR1 DFQATT, CDR2 SNEGSKA (reference sequence). The CDR3 DNA is TGCAGTGCTAGAGATTGGGAGGGGAAAGAGACCCAGTACTTC. Protein: CSARDWEGKETQYF.

Notes on this clonotype: A read error may be the cause here, since a much bigger clone is one base away. CDR3 residues: CSVVGDTEAFF. The CDR3 nucleotides are TGCAGCGTTGTAGGGGACACTGAAGCTTTCTTT. The J gene is TRBJ1-1, the V gene TRBV29-1, with a possible D match to TRBD1 (5 bases). V was cut by 4 bases and J by 3 bases, with 6 bases left in between. Germline CDR1 and CDR2: SQVTM and ANQGSEA. This CDR3 is built from 11 residues.

The J gene is TRBJ2-3, the V gene TRBV7-2; the match to TRBD1 covers 7 bases. Germline lookup yields CDR1 SGHTA and CDR2 FQGNSA. The CDR3 runs 16 residues. The V gene end was trimmed by 7 bases and the J gene end by 0 bases; junction bases not matched to a gene: 10. CDR3 sequence (DNA): TGTGCCAGCAACGGACAGGCTCATAGGAGCACAGATACGCAGTATTTT. It encodes CASNGQAHRSTDTQYF.

This clonotype was found once. The chain uses TRBV21-1 and TRBJ2-5. TRBV21-1 is listed as a pseudogene. CDR3 length: 15 amino acids. The CDR3 here is CASSKGSQLQETQYF. The DNA for the CDR3 is TGTGCCAGCAGCAAAGGATCACAGTTACAAGAGACCCAGTACTTC.

There are a few counts of this clonotype. This chain joins TRBV7-2 and TRBJ2-3, with D perhaps being TRBD1 or TRBD2 (5 bases each). The ends were cut back, 3 bases at V and 0 bases at J, with 13 bases in the middle. The CDR3 spans 16 residues. Looked up from germline, CDR1 is SGHTA and CDR2 is FQGNSA. CDR3 nucleotide sequence: TGTGCCAGCAGCTTCGGACTCCGGGGCAGCACAGATACGCAGTATTTT. Translated, it gives CASSFGLRGSTDTQYF.

This clonotype was picked up a small number of times. For the CDR3, the DNA is TGTGCCAGCAGCAAAGGTCCCTTTCTGGCGGGAGTAGGGGTTGACAATGAGCAGTTCTTC. It translates to CASSKGPFLAGVGVDNEQFF. The chain uses TRBV3-1 and TRBJ2-1; 7 positions agree with TRBD2. V lost 5 bases to trimming and J lost 5 bases; unmatched junction nucleotides: 24. This CDR3 spans 20 amino acids. Germline lookup yields CDR1 LGHDT and CDR2 YNNKEL (reference sequence).

This clonotype was detected ten times or more. The CDR3 DNA reads as TGTGCCAGCAGCTTAGGACAGTACTCCTACAATGAGCAGTTCTTC. Translating gives CASSLGQYSYNEQFF. The chain couples TRBV11-2 to TRBJ2-1; a possible D gene is TRBD1 (5 bases). CDR1 and CDR2 from the germline V gene are SGHAT and FQNNGV. The V and J ends lost 1 base and 0 bases respectively, with 7 bases between them. The CDR3 length is 15 residues. Full variable domain (outside the CDR3, taken from reference TRBV11-2 and TRBJ2-1): EAGVAQSPRYKIIEKRQSVAFWCNPISGHATLYWYQQILGQGPKLLIQFQNNGVVDDSQLPKDRFSAERLKGVDSTLKIQPAKLEDSAVYLCASSLGQYSYNEQFFGPGTRLTVL.